Included here is one TCR gamma chain sequence, with context. Based on its abundance in the sample, this clone is large (0.1 to 1%). Its binding antigen is unknown. Base qualities are not provided; no much larger clone lies one nucleotide away. These reads were obtained on an Illumina MiSeq. The paper's processing steps were these. To analyze publicity, the Vgamma9Vdelta2 and nonVgamma9Vdelta2 bulk CDR3 files from each subject were merged so that every subject had one combined repertoire. CDR3 publicity was scored from 0 to 19 by checking each amino acid sequence across 9 single-cell datasets and 10 bulk repertoires, using base R and dplyr. In TCRdb, clones were called once more from the public reads by CATT, and rows of identical DNA were later combined. For this entry, the V and J calls and clone size follow TCRdb and not the study's own pipeline. Here the sample has around 160 gamma-chain clones; 5% to 7% occur a single time. Clones ranked in the top ten supply around 48% of the sample.

The sample comes from a study of fetal and pediatric gammadelta thymocytes (dated by TCRdb to 2022 to 2024). The study in broad terms: The bulk gammadelta thymocyte repertoires combined previously published and newly generated, unpublished data and were used to strengthen a single-cell study of gammadelta thymocyte development. Bulk gammadelta thymocyte repertoires combined previously published data (refs 27,28) with unpublished data. Bulk TCR repertoire data were included to raise the number of subjects and reinforce the CDR3 publicity analysis. The set of bulk gammadelta thymocyte repertoires included roughly ten subjects in total: 3 fetal thymus donors and 7 pediatric thymus donors. The paper as a whole reports these results and caveats: Fetal gammadelta thymocyte repertoires were previously reported to be enriched for TRDV2, TRGV8 and TRGV9 usage, low N additions and public CDR3s compared with post-natal repertoires.

Inclusive of the bounding cysteine and phenylalanine, the CDR3 is 16 residues long. The only DNA kept is the CDR3, 48 bases in frame from the first base. Via the germline V gene (reference sequence), CDR1 is GITISATS and CDR2 ISYDGTV. V is cut back by 1 base and J by 5 bases, with 2 bases in the junction unmatched. Thymocytes were stained with Zombie NIR viability dye plus antibodies to CD3 (UCHT1), TCRgammadelta (11F2), TCRVgamma9 (IMMU360) and TCRVdelta2 (IMMU389). TRD and TRG CDR3 repertoires were generated in bulk, separately, from sorted Vgamma9Vdelta2 and nonVgamma9Vdelta2 gammadelta thymocytes obtained from human fetal and pediatric thymuses. Pediatric thymus tissue was obtained in Belgium from children undergoing cardiac surgery. The ages of the pediatric thymus donors in the study ranged between 1 and 11 years. As previously described, thymic cell suspensions were prepared from both fetal and post-natal thymuses. Vgamma9Vdelta2 thymocytes were sorted as CD3+ gammadeltaTCR+ Vgamma9+ Vdelta2+ cells. Cell sorting was done on a FACS Aria III cell sorter (BD Biosciences).

The sequenced sample was Vgamma9Vdelta2 gamma-delta T cells from the thymus. The sample's cell subset or site label, decoded: sorted CD3+gammadeltaTCR+Vgamma9+Vdelta2+ thymocytes. The V and J genes are TRGV9 and TRGJP. This clonotype was sampled from a child who underwent cardiac surgery and was recorded as healthy. The CDR3 protein is CALWEVKELGKKIKVF. The DNA is TGTGCCTTGTGGGAGGTTAAAGAGTTGGGCAAAAAAATCAAGGTATTT.